Each of the 13 T cell receptor beta chains below was sequenced from the same sample in a study of tumor and adjacent non-tumor tissue in lung cancer. TCRbeta libraries were built with three rounds of nested PCR, modified from ARM-PCR. In TCRdb, the multiplex PCR reads were re-called with MiXCR into one record per CDR3 protein. Here the sample spans about 80,000 distinct CDR3 sequences, 80% to 90% being singletons. RNA was extracted from bulk tissue without any cell sorting. The normal lung tissue was taken more than 3 cm from the tumor edge. Sequencing was done on a sample of distant non-tumor lung tissue. These receptors came from a man between 60 and 75 years old with non-small cell lung cancer.

Regarding this clonotype: A junction end diverges from the germline sequence, so it may reflect a read error. V usage is TRBV6-5 and J usage is TRBJ2-3, with unresolved D. Germline V gene lookup returns CDR1 MNHEY and CDR2 SVGAGI. The CDR3 is 12 amino acids. Here the CDR3 DNA reads TGTGACAGCAGCGTAGGTACAGATACGCAGTATTTT. Amino acid sequence: CDSSVGTDTQYF.

This clonotype was picked up one time. One junction end disagrees with the germline gene, perhaps due to a read error. The chain joins TRBV15 to TRBJ2-4; 8 nucleotides match TRBD1. The CDR3 length is 16 residues. From germline, CDR1 is LNHNV and CDR2 YYDKDF (reference sequence). The CDR3 loop reads CATSERPTGGENIQYF. Written as DNA, the CDR3 is TGTGCCACCAGCGAGCGACCTACAGGGGGTGAAAACATTCAATACTTC.

Remarks on this clonotype: Just one base apart from a much larger clone, this may be a read error. The V call is TRBV20-1, the J call TRBJ2-5; D is uncertain. The length of the CDR3 is 15 residues. Germline V gives CDR1 DFQATT, CDR2 SNEGSKA (reference sequence). This CDR3 reads CSVRDLRLAQETQYF. The DNA of the CDR3 is TGCAGTGTTAGAGATCTGCGGCTGGCCCAAGAGACCCAGTACTTC.

To note about this clonotype: Mismatch with germline at one junction end may stem from a read error. The genes are TRBV14 and TRBJ1-2; 7 bases are shared with TRBD1. Germline lookup yields CDR1 SGHDN and CDR2 FVKESK. This CDR3 is built from 15 residues. CDR3 loop: CASSLGATGRDGYTF. The CDR3 DNA is TGTGCCAGTAGCCTGGGGGCGACAGGGCGGGACGGCTACACCTTC.

In its sample, this clonotype was seen many times. The J gene is TRBJ2-1, the V gene TRBV13; 16 nucleotides agree with TRBD2. Germline CDR1 is PRHDT and CDR2 is FYEKMQ (reference sequence). This CDR3 has 18 residues. The V gene end was trimmed by 1 base and the J gene end by 1 base; junction bases not matched to a gene: 1. CDR3 DNA: TGTGCCAGCAGCTTAGCGGGACTAGCGGGAGGGTCCTACAATGAGCAGTTCTTC. This translates into CASSLAGLAGGSYNEQFF.

J is TRBJ2-7 and V is TRBV11-3; perhaps D is TRBD1 or TRBD2 (6 bases each). CDR1 is SGHNT and CDR2 is YENEEA in the germline V gene. This CDR3 region has 14 residues. Trimming pared 5 bases from V and 2 bases from J, leaving 13 bases between. The CDR3 protein is CASSHGGEAYEQYF. The CDR3 coding sequence is TGTGCCAGCAGCCACGGGGGCGAGGCCTACGAGCAGTACTTC.

As to this clonotype: A read error may produce the germline difference seen at one junction end. The genes are TRBV4-3 and TRBJ2-4; no clear D. Per germline, CDR1 LGHNA and CDR2 YSLEER. The CDR3 totals 15 residues. DNA for the CDR3: TGCGCCAGCAGCCAAGATCGGGCGCGGAAGGCTATTCAATACTTC. Translating gives CASSQDRARKAIQYF.

This clonotype was observed a single time. At one boundary the junction diverges from the germline segment, which might be a read error. V and J are TRBV20-1 and TRBJ2-2; TRBD1 aligns across 7 bases. Germline loops: CDR1 DFQATT, CDR2 SNEGSKA (reference sequence). The CDR3 loop spans 16 amino acids. The CDR3 here is CIARDPREGATGELFF. In DNA, the CDR3 is TGCATTGCTAGAGACCCACGAGAGGGGGCCACCGGGGAGCTGTTTTTT.

The chain combines TRBV20-1 with TRBJ2-4; 10 nucleotides line up with TRBD1. Per the germline V gene, CDR1 is DFQATT and CDR2 is SNEGSKA (reference sequence). V lost 6 bases to trimming and J lost 9 bases; unmatched junction nucleotides: 14. The CDR3 spans 15 residues. The CDR3 region is CSARPDRGRGGIQYF. The CDR3 DNA follows: TGCAGTGCCCGACCCGACAGGGGGCGGGGTGGCATTCAGTACTTC.

About this clonotype: This may be a read error, as it is one base from a much larger clone. The J gene is TRBJ1-4, the V gene TRBV12-3 or TRBV12-4; D possibly corresponds to TRBD1 (5 bases). This CDR3 contains 15 residues. The chain's CDR3 is CAGSFPMGVHEKLFF. DNA for the CDR3: TGTGCCGGCAGTTTCCCTATGGGGGTTCATGAAAAACTGTTTTTT.

This clonotype was observed a few times. This chain uses TRBV4-2 with TRBJ1-4; 12 bases are shared with TRBD1. Trimming at V came to 0 bases and at J to 8 bases, leaving 4 bases not matched to a gene. This CDR3 is 16 amino acids long. The V gene's germline CDR1 is LGHNA and CDR2 YNFKEQ. The CDR3 sequence: CASSQDTGTGGEKLFF. The DNA of the CDR3 is TGTGCCAGCAGCCAAGATACCGGGACAGGGGGCGAAAAACTGTTTTTT.

Worth noting for this clonotype: Its ends do not fully match the called genes, so a read error is possible. The genes are TRBV11-3 and TRBJ2-1, with 13 bases aligning to TRBD2. There are 20 residues in the CDR3. Germline CDR1 reads SGHNT; CDR2 reads YENEEA. The CDR3 region is CASSICPGTSGASSYNGQFF. The CDR3 coding sequence is TGTGCCAGCAGCATATGCCCCGGGACTAGCGGGGCAAGCTCCTACAATGGGCAGTTCTTC.

This clonotype has a single count. A junction end diverges from the germline sequence, so it may reflect a read error. V and J are TRBV12-3 or TRBV12-4 and TRBJ1-2; D unresolved. This CDR3 has 16 amino acids. CDR3: CTSRPLRTRGSNAYTF. CDR3 DNA sequence: TGTACCAGCAGACCACTTAGGACCCGGGGAAGCAATGCCTACACCTTC.